This TCR beta chain was recorded in a study of blood T cell repertoires in COVID-19. Study overall: Spain, Italy and the United States supplied samples that represented acute and convalescent COVID-19. In each case, the material was cDNA or gDNA derived from T cells, B-cell-depleted T cells, or PBMCs.

CDR1 and CDR2 (germline): LNHDA, SQIVND (reference sequence). This CDR3 region has 15 residues. V was pared by 1 base and J by 2 bases, with 9 bases between. The protocol was immunoSEQ multiplex PCR, while the TCRdb copy is restricted to in-frame clones and leaves out a portion. The sample contains fewer than 300,000 clones, roughly 85% of which appear only once. The V gene is TRBV19, the J gene TRBJ1-5, with D possibly matching TRBD1 (5 bases). Sequencing input: peripheral blood. The source of this sequence is a man aged 50-60 years with active or convalescent COVID-19. The DNA of the CDR3 is TGTGCCAGTAGTATAGCCAGGGTTGGCAATCAGCCCCAGCATTTT. Protein product: CASSIARVGNQPQHF. Combining the CDR3 with reference TRBV19 and TRBJ1-5 gives the whole variable domain DGGITQSPKYLFRKEGQNVTLSCEQNLNHDAMYWYRQDPGQGLRLIYYSQIVNDFQKGDIAEGYSVSREKKESFPLTVTSAQKNPTAFYLCASSIARVGNQPQHFGDGTRLSIL.